These T cell receptor beta chains were read from a single sample in a study of shared clonotypes between healthy human individuals. Data came from immunoSEQ multiplex PCR; TCRdb stores just in-frame clones and leaves some out. The table has some 2 million clones, roughly 96% seen once. Sample: naive CD4+ T cells sorted from blood. These receptors all come from a man aged 18 to 29 in good health. Both conserved end residues are part of each CDR3. D genes are given only for firm matches. Some rows mark clone size as missing; the rest say once, few, many or name a class of expanded clone.

v_gene	j_gene	abundance	d_gene	len	CDR3aa	CDR3nt
TRBV6-1	TRBJ2-3	-	-	14	CASSARLLTDTQYF	TGTGCCAGCAGTGCCAGGTTACTCACAGATACGCAGTATTTT
TRBV6-1	TRBJ2-7	once	TRBD1	15	CASSEGQGASYEQYF	TGTGCCAGCAGTGAAGGCCAGGGGGCGTCCTACGAGCAGTACTTC
TRBV5-1	TRBJ2-3	-	-	12	CASSLETDTQYF	TGCGCCAGCAGCTTGGAAACAGATACGCAGTATTTT
TRBV6-6	TRBJ1-6	-	-	14	CAVRGGIGDSPLHF	TGTGCCGTCCGGGGGGGAATCGGGGATTCACCCCTCCACTTT
TRBV6-1	TRBJ1-3	-	-	15	CASSGIRQTGNTIYF	TGTGCCAGCAGTGGGATCAGGCAAACTGGAAACACCATATATTTT
TRBV5-1	TRBJ2-7	once	TRBD1	14	CASSWDNTGAEQYF	TGCGCCAGCAGCTGGGACAACACAGGGGCCGAGCAGTACTTC
TRBV7-9	TRBJ1-2	-	TRBD1	15	CASSGRDRAIYGYTF	TGTGCCAGCAGCGGCCGGGACAGGGCCATTTATGGCTACACCTTC
TRBV29-1	TRBJ1-5	-	TRBD1	14	CSVGQGAGNQPQHF	TGCAGCGTGGGACAGGGCGCAGGGAATCAGCCCCAGCATTTT
TRBV6-5	TRBJ2-1	once	TRBD2	16	CASSNFWRESHNEQFF	TGTGCCAGCAGTAACTTTTGGCGGGAGAGCCACAATGAGCAGTTCTTC
TRBV5-1	TRBJ2-3	-	-	16	CASSLDGGGGTDTQYF	TGCGCCAGCAGCTTGGATGGGGGCGGTGGCACAGATACGCAGTATTTT
TRBV10-3	TRBJ2-5	-	TRBD1	17	CAISESVGQGAQETQYF	TGTGCCATCAGTGAGTCTGTGGGGCAGGGGGCCCAAGAGACCCAGTACTTC
TRBV5-6	TRBJ1-2	-	TRBD1	15	CASSPLAGGLYGYTF	TGTGCCAGCAGCCCCCTCGCAGGGGGCTTGTATGGCTACACCTTC
TRBV25-1	TRBJ1-2	-	-	15	CASSAPGELSYGYTF	TGTGCCAGCAGTGCCCCGGGAGAATTAAGCTATGGCTACACCTTC
TRBV10-3	TRBJ2-3	-	TRBD2	14	CAISLTSGTDTQYF	TGTGCCATCAGTCTGACTAGCGGCACAGATACGCAGTATTTT
TRBV29-1	TRBJ2-3	-	TRBD2	14	CSVATSGNTDTQYF	TGCAGCGTTGCAACTAGCGGTAACACAGATACGCAGTATTTT
TRBV5-1	TRBJ2-5	-	-	14	CASSTRLGQETQYF	TGCGCCAGCAGCACCCGACTGGGGCAAGAGACCCAGTACTTC
TRBV9	TRBJ2-7	-	-	15	CASSVDAVSSYEQYF	TGTGCCAGCAGCGTAGATGCGGTCTCCTCCTACGAGCAGTACTTC
TRBV7-9	TRBJ2-1	-	TRBD2	17	CASSLAPSGKTYNEQFF	TGTGCCAGCAGCTTAGCCCCTAGCGGGAAGACCTACAATGAGCAGTTCTTC
TRBV30	TRBJ2-5	-	-	14	CAWGRGKRQETQYF	TGTGCCTGGGGACGGGGTAAACGTCAAGAGACCCAGTACTTC
TRBV30	TRBJ1-1	-	-	14	CAWNVRNMNTEAFF	TGTGCCTGGAATGTGCGGAACATGAACACTGAAGCTTTCTTT
TRBV2	TRBJ2-2	-	TRBD1	14	CATTDRGNTGELFF	TGTGCCACGACGGACAGGGGGAACACCGGGGAGCTGTTTTTT
TRBV27	TRBJ2-1	once	TRBD1	17	CASSSAPGTGLYNEQFF	TGTGCCAGCAGTTCGGCGCCCGGGACAGGGCTTTACAATGAGCAGTTCTTC
TRBV18	TRBJ2-1	-	TRBD2	19	CASSPRRLAFSSSYNEQFF	TGTGCCAGCTCACCACGGAGACTAGCGTTTTCTAGCTCCTACAATGAGCAGTTCTTC
TRBV13	TRBJ2-7	-	-	14	CASSPGLQSYEQYF	TGTGCCAGCAGCCCGGGACTTCAGTCCTACGAGCAGTACTTC
TRBV18	TRBJ2-5	-	-	12	CASSPREETQYF	TGTGCCAGCTCACCACGTGAAGAGACCCAGTACTTC
TRBV10-3	TRBJ2-7	-	-	13	CAIGSGSSYEQYF	TGTGCCATCGGTTCAGGGAGCTCCTACGAGCAGTACTTC
TRBV7-2	TRBJ2-3	-	TRBD2	15	CASSLGSGITDTQYF	TGTGCCAGCAGCTTGGGGAGCGGGATAACAGATACGCAGTATTTT
TRBV9	TRBJ2-7	once	-	14	CASSSGSTGSEQYF	TGTGCCAGCAGCTCAGGGAGTACCGGATCCGAGCAGTACTTC
TRBV29-1	TRBJ1-1	many	-	12	CSVSDGNTEAFF	TGCAGCGTGTCCGACGGGAACACTGAAGCTTTCTTT
TRBV14	TRBJ2-7	-	-	11	CASSQTTGQYF	TGTGCCAGCAGCCAGACGACGGGCCAGTACTTC
TRBV5-1	TRBJ2-1	-	TRBD2	16	CASSQGSGSSYNEQFF	TGCGCCAGCAGCCAAGGGAGCGGGAGCTCCTACAATGAGCAGTTCTTC